This record covers a single TCR beta chain. Its antigen is unidentified. This sample is drawn from a study of graft-versus-host responses after intestinal transplantation. The wider study: Recipients were given multivisceral, liver-intestinal, or isolated intestinal transplants. After anti-thymocyte globulin induction, recipients took tacrolimus and steroids for approximately three years. Study-level findings and limits: The presence of high graft-versus-host to host-versus-graft clonal ratios in allografts characterized patients with graft-donor T cell macrochimerism.

Some clones are missing from TCRdb's copy, which holds only in-frame ones; the method was immunoSEQ multiplex PCR. Here the sample spans about 14,000 clones, 77% being singletons. The V end lost 0 bases, the J end lost 4 bases, and 4 bases lay between the germline ends. This CDR3 region has 13 residues. The V gene's germline CDR1 is MNHEY and CDR2 SVGAGI. From the graft tissue, intraepithelial and lamina propria lymphocytes were released through processing. The chain carries TRBV6-5 and TRBJ1-3; the D is unclear. The sample consisted of ileum tissue, taken 27 days after intestinal transplant. The sequence came from a human patient who received an intestinal transplant, so some T cells may come from the graft donor. The CDR3 DNA follows: TGTGCCAGCAGTTACTCTCAGGGAAACACCATATATTTT. This encodes CASSYSQGNTIYF.